Described below is a single T cell receptor (beta chain) sequence and its context. Antigen specificity is unknown. The data were taken from a study of Ad26.COV2.S vaccination and SARS-CoV-2 variants. Overall study context: Trial arm assignment for the donor was COV1001 Ad26.COV2.S.

Points from the study as a whole: Once vaccination had occurred, spike-specific CD8+ and CD4+ T cell responses reportedly showed substantial breadth.

CDR3 length equals 19 residues. Germline V gives CDR1 LGHNA, CDR2 YNFKEQ. V lost 0 bases, J lost 3 bases, and 10 bases stayed unmatched. Treatment indicated: some 20 received Ad26.COV2.S at low or high dose, single or two shots; about 5 received placebo; per-sample allocation not given. Sampling was performed 63 days after the first vaccine or placebo injection. Spike of the Wuhan-strain SARS-CoV-2 was expressed by an Ad26 vector, which formed the vaccine. The table came from immunoSEQ multiplex PCR; TCRdb's copy has only in-frame clones and leaves some out. Altogether fewer than 600,000 clones are present, about 89% being singletons, with the ten largest covering about 1.5%.

The V and J genes are TRBV4-2 and TRBJ2-3; 12 nucleotides align to TRBD2. The clonotype comes from a person aged 18-60 years who received the Ad26.COV2.S COVID-19 vaccine or a placebo. The sequenced sample was peripheral blood, obtained in a trial of Ad26.COV2.S vaccine versus placebo. The CDR3 nucleotides read TGTGCCAGCAGCCAAGATCCTTCCCTAGCGGGGGGGCGTACAGATACGCAGTATTTT. Protein: CASSQDPSLAGGRTDTQYF.